Detailed here is one T cell receptor (beta chain). The source of the sample is a study of early T cells in non-severe SARS-CoV-2 infection. As for the study in general: Alpha and beta chains were unpaired, from unsorted whole-blood bulk RNA.

The CDR3 contains 14 residues. Germline V CDR1 and CDR2: SGHTA, FQGTGA. Trimming took 4 bases from V and 3 from J; bases not matched to a gene: 4. Individual cDNA molecules carried attached unique molecular identifiers. MiXCR was run by TCRdb on the 5' RACE reads, yielding one entry per CDR3 protein. The sample contains 20,000 to 25,000 distinct CDR3 sequences, roughly 4.1% of which appear only once. The clonotype originates from an adult who was a healthcare worker with PCR-confirmed SARS-CoV-2 infection or an uninfected control (not recorded which). Sequences were obtained from whole blood. The rearrangement uses TRBV7-3 and TRBJ2-7; 9 bases align to TRBD2. The CDR3 DNA is TGTGCCAGCAGCTCCAAAGCGGGGGGCTACGAGCAGTACTTC. Its protein is CASSSKAGGYEQYF.